Here is one T cell receptor (beta chain) with its context. Which antigen it targets is not known. No base quality information exists; no much larger clone differs at one position. The sample originates from a study of beta chain features in type 1 diabetes (dated by TCRdb to 2017 to 2018). Regarding the study in general: Mean age, gender distribution, total cell number and subset yield were not different between patients and healthy donors. Across all samples, around 100 million sorted cells were examined, and cell number per subset correlated strongly with RNA yield. In the study, TCRB repertoires of sorted circulating CD4+ T cell subsets from recently diagnosed type 1 diabetes patients were compared with those of matched healthy donors. Regulatory and stem cell-like memory subsets were isolated from only 8 patients and roughly eight healthy donors, whereas naive and central memory subsets came from all 28 donors. Beyond this particular receptor, the publication reports: Naive, central memory and regulatory TCRB repertoires appeared to be more similar among patients than among healthy donors. Patients with type 1 diabetes made fewer insertions and deleted more nucleotides at VDJ recombination sites, implying thymic rearrangement abnormalities. Because cDNA was sequenced instead of genomic DNA, activated cells with high expression could be over-represented, although the groups did not differ in activation or CD3 levels. Because small numbers of individuals were included in the HLA sub-analyses, any influence of HLA type on TCRB rearrangement was left unresolved. Shorter templates might have been favored by PCR, but patient and control samples were amplified and corrected together, so both groups would have been affected equally by any skew. Type 1 diabetes patients showed a moderate but significant shortening of TCRB CDR3 length in all four CD4+ subsets.

The entire isolated RNA was reverse transcribed using the High Capacity cDNA Reverse Transcription Kit, and thus expressed TCRB transcripts were sequenced. Deep immunoSEQ sequencing was performed on naive, central memory and regulatory T cell samples, with an average of approximately 3.9 million total reads per sample. After sorted cells were lysed in RLT buffer, RNA was extracted with DNase-treated RNeasy Micro or Mini kits, with the choice depending on cell number. To prevent cross-contamination, each cell subset was processed individually, whereas patient and healthy donor samples were processed jointly. The immunoSEQ multiplex PCR was used to amplify TCRB sequences from cDNA, yielding 87-bp fragments that span the CDR3 region. Sequencing of the amplicons was done on the Illumina HiSeq platform. The study's own analysis went as follows. Synthetic template baselines were used to correct PCR bias computationally, reads within Hamming distance 2 were collapsed together, and singletons that could not be merged were discarded. By aligning reads against IMGT, V, D and J genes, CDR3 length, and insertions or deletions at six rearrangement sites were assigned. Within each subset, clonotype counts were normalized to the number of sorted cells before true diversity and Gini coefficients were calculated with the tcR R package. The overlap coefficient, calculated on TCRB nucleotide sequences, was used to quantify repertoire sharing. What TCRdb holds here is the immuneACCESS table cut down to in-frame rearrangements. Part of the clones is not present; checked against another copy, under half of the missing clones reflect an unresolved V gene, and the others are unexplained. For V, J and clone size, that table is used; D and trimming come from the DNA. The sample table contains 110,000 to 150,000 clones; only one count was recorded for about 8.7% of them. The ten largest make up 0.6% to 0.8% of the sample.

A single peripheral blood draw of about 120 mL on average was collected from each donor into heparinised tubes. A BD FACSAria II and a panel including CD45RO, CCR7, CD25, CD127, CD95 and CD27 were used to sort naive, central memory, regulatory and stem cell-like memory CD4+ T cells. A purity above 95% was achieved for all sorted populations. PBMCs were separated immediately by Lymphoprep density gradient centrifugation and were stained directly, without being cultured. So that batch effects would be minimized, each experiment stained and sorted samples in pairs, pairing one healthy donor with one patient. The sequenced sample consisted of central memory CD4+ T cells from blood. The TCR comes from a man aged 18 to 30 in good health.

The DNA sequence reads TGTGCCAGCAGTGAAGGGACTCCTCTCACCCAGTACTTC. This sequence encodes CASSEGTPLTQYF. In this chain, TRBV2 is recombined with TRBJ2-5; 5 matching bases give a weak D call of TRBD2. The germline V gene supplies CDR1 SNHLY and CDR2 FYNNEI. Including the terminal cysteine and phenylalanine, the CDR3 comprises 13 residues. The only DNA kept is the CDR3, 39 bases in frame from the first base. Trimming takes 1 base from V and 8 bases from J, and the germline ends sit 11 bases apart.